The 7 T cell receptor beta chains below come from one sample, sequenced in a study of blood T cells in healthy people across ages. Combining a sample-barcoded 5' primer with a J-beta primer mix, a second PCR ran for roughly 7 to 12 cycles. TCRdb called the 5' RACE reads again in MiXCR, with one record for every CDR3 protein. The repertoire holds 1.5 million to 1.8 million distinct CDR3 sequences, with roughly two fifths as singletons. The sequencing input was blood. The receptors were gathered from a woman aged 18-30 years in good health.

This chain joins TRBV4-1 and TRBJ1-1; 8 positions agree with TRBD1. In germline, CDR1 is MGHRA, CDR2 YSYEKL. Losses at the gene ends were 2 bases for V and 5 bases for J; bases not matched to a gene: 4. There are 14 residues in the CDR3. The chain's CDR3 is CASSQTGGQTEAFF. CDR3 DNA: TGCGCCAGCAGCCAAACAGGGGGACAGACTGAAGCTTTCTTT.

The chain combines TRBV29-1 with TRBJ2-7, with TRBD1 identical over 7 bases. Per the germline V gene, CDR1 is SQVTM and CDR2 is ANQGSEA. The CDR3 extends over 14 amino acids. CDR3 sequence (DNA): TGCGGCGCCTGGGACAGAGGAAGCTCCTACGAGCAGTACTTC. The encoded protein is CGAWDRGSSYEQYF.

This rearrangement joins TRBV7-8 to TRBJ2-1; 10 bases agree with TRBD2. The CDR3 is made up of 20 amino acids. V trimming: 5 bases; J trimming: 8 bases; junction bases outside the gene matches: 24. CDR1 SGHVS and CDR2 FQNEAQ come from the germline V gene. The CDR3 protein is CASSLYSGTSVLQVPDEQFF. The CDR3 DNA sequence: TGTGCCAGCAGCCTATACTCCGGGACTAGCGTCCTACAAGTCCCTGATGAGCAGTTCTTC.

The chain employs TRBV4-2 and TRBJ1-2, with TRBD1 identical over 7 bases. CDR1 is LGHNA and CDR2 is YNFKEQ in the germline V gene. Trimming at V came to 0 bases and at J to 6 bases, leaving 4 bases not matched to a gene. CDR3 size: 14 residues. The CDR3 DNA reads as TGTGCCAGCAGCCAAGATGGGACAGTTGATGGCTACACCTTC. Encoded protein: CASSQDGTVDGYTF.

The chain is built from TRBV20-1 and TRBJ2-1; tentative D call: TRBD2 (5 bases). Per the germline V gene, CDR1 is DFQATT and CDR2 is SNEGSKA (reference sequence). The CDR3 has 14 residues. V gave up 1 base and J gave up 8 bases, with 15 bases separating them. CDR3 protein: CSARVFTRSDEQFF. The CDR3 DNA sequence: TGCAGTGCTAGAGTTTTTACTAGGAGTGATGAGCAGTTCTTC.

This clonotype has a handful of counts. This chain links TRBV29-1 with TRBJ2-1; 8 bases map to TRBD2. Losses at the gene ends were 4 bases for V and 0 bases for J; bases not matched to a gene: 2. This CDR3 comprises 14 residues. The germline CDR1 and CDR2 sequences are SQVTM and ANQGSEA. The CDR3 DNA reads TGCAGCGTTGTAACTAGCGGCTCCTACAATGAGCAGTTCTTC. Its translation: CSVVTSGSYNEQFF.

The CDR3 nucleotides read TGTGCCAGCAGTTTTGGTTCTGGGACAGATAATTCACCCCTCCACTTT. Protein: CASSFGSGTDNSPLHF. This chain joins TRBV12-3 or TRBV12-4 and TRBJ1-6; 7 nucleotides agree with TRBD1. The CDR3 contains 16 residues. Germline trimming cut 3 bases from V and 5 bases from J; bases unmatched to any gene: 7.